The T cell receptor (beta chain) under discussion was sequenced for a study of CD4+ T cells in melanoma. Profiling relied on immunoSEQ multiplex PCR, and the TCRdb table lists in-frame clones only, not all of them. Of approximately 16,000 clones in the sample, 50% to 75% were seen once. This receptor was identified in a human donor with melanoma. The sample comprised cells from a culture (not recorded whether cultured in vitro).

The DNA of the CDR3 is TGCGCCAGCAGCTTGGGGCAGATGAACACTGAAGCTTTCTTT. It codes for CASSLGQMNTEAFF. The chain carries TRBV5-1 and TRBJ1-1; no clear D. CDR1 and CDR2 (germline): SGHRS, YFSETQ. This CDR3 contains 14 residues. V dropped 0 bases and J dropped 0 bases, with 6 bases sitting between them.